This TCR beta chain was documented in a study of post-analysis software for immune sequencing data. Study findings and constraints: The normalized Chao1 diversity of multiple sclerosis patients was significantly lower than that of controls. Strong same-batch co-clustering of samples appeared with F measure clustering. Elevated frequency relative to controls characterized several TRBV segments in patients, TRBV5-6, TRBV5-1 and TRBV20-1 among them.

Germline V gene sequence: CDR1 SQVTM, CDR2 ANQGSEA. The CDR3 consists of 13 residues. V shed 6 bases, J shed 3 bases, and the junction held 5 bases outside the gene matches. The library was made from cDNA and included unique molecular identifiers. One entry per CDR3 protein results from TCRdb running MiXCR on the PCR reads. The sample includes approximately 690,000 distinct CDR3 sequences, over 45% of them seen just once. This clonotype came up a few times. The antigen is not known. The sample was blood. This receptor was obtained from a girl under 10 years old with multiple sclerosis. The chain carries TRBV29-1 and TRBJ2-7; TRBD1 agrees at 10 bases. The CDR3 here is CSVFRDRGYEQYF. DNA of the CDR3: TGCAGCGTATTCCGGGACAGGGGCTACGAGCAGTACTTC.